Shown below are 14 T cell receptor beta chains from a single sample sequenced in a study of OX40 agonist ivuxolimab in advanced cancers. Method: immunoSEQ multiplex PCR; TCRdb's copy keeps in-frame clones and lacks some. The table has 85,000 to 100,000 clones, around 92% seen once. Sequences were derived from CD4+ or CD8+ T cells sorted from blood, sampled in a trial of the OX40 agonist ivuxolimab. Every receptor here comes from an adult with an advanced solid tumor such as melanoma, head and neck, liver or kidney cancer.

The chain joins TRBV7-2 to TRBJ1-5; TRBD1 agrees at 7 bases. CDR3 size: 15 residues. After removal of 3 bases from V and 3 bases from J, the junction contained 5 bases not matched to a gene. CDR1 and CDR2 from the germline V gene are SGHTA and FQGNSA. CDR3 loop: CASSFDRDYNQPQHF. DNA for the CDR3: TGTGCCAGCAGCTTCGACAGGGATTACAATCAGCCCCAGCATTTT. Looking up the rest from reference TRBV7-2 and TRBJ1-5 gives the full variable domain: GAGVSQSPSNKVTEKGKDVELRCDPISGHTALYWYRQSLGQGLEFLIYFQGNSAPDKSGLPSDRFSAERTGGSVSTLTIQRTQQEDSAVYLCASSFDRDYNQPQHFGDGTRLSIL.

The chain uses TRBV9 and TRBJ2-2; 10 nucleotides agree with TRBD1. The CDR3 covers 15 residues. Trimming took 3 bases from V and 5 from J; bases not matched to a gene: 4. Germline lookup yields CDR1 SGDLS and CDR2 YYNGEE. The CDR3 coding sequence is TGTGCCAGCAGCGGACAGGGGGCTTGGACCGGGGAGCTGTTTTTT. Amino acid sequence: CASSGQGAWTGELFF.

The gene calls are TRBV27 and TRBJ2-2, with D perhaps being TRBD1 or TRBD2 (5 bases each). Germline loops: CDR1 MNHEY, CDR2 SMNVEV (reference sequence). The V and J ends lost 5 bases and 5 bases respectively, with 18 bases between them. The CDR3 spans 16 residues. CDR3 in amino acids: CASSTGFGGWTGELFF. The CDR3 DNA sequence: TGTGCCAGCAGTACAGGTTTTGGGGGTTGGACCGGGGAGCTGTTTTTT.

This clone has just one count. The chain carries TRBV6-4 and TRBJ2-7, with D hard to call. Germline CDR1 and CDR2: MRHNA and SNTAGT. The V end was cut by 8 bases, the J end by 2 bases, with 7 bases between. The CDR3 totals 11 residues. CDR3: CASVDPYEQYV. In DNA form, the CDR3 reads TGTGCCAGCGTGGATCCCTACGAGCAGTACGTC.

V is TRBV6-6 and J is TRBJ1-1; 9 nucleotides match TRBD1. Germline V lookup: CDR1 MNHNY, CDR2 SVGAGI (reference sequence). The CDR3 runs to 15 residues. Unmatched junction bases numbered 6, after V lost 4 bases and J lost 3 bases. The CDR3 DNA reads TGTGCCAGCAGTTTGACAGGGGGAGGGGACACTGAAGCTTTCTTT. Translation: CASSLTGGGDTEAFF.

The chain recombines TRBV28 with TRBJ1-3; D is perhaps TRBD1 (6 bases). The germline V and J ends were trimmed by 7 bases and 0 bases, with 16 bases remaining between them. The CDR3 is 16 residues long. Germline V CDR1 and CDR2: MDHEN, SYDVKM. In nucleotides, the CDR3 is TGTGCCAGCAAAGATTGGGGGGCTGACTCTGGAAACACCATATATTTT. Amino acid sequence: CASKDWGADSGNTIYF. The full variable domain, its missing parts supplied by reference TRBV28 and TRBJ1-3, is DVKVTQSSRYLVKRTGEKVFLECVQDMDHENMFWYRQDPGLGLRLIYFSYDVKMKEKGDIPEGYSVSREKKERFSLILESASTNQTSMYLCASKDWGADSGNTIYFGEGSWLTVV.

The chain couples TRBV29-1 to TRBJ2-1, with D tentatively TRBD2 (5 bases). The CDR3 runs to 13 residues. The germline CDR1 and CDR2 sequences are SQVTM and ANQGSEA. The V and J ends lost 7 bases and 6 bases respectively, with 16 bases between them. The CDR3 protein is CSGTRGVSNEQFF. The DNA for the CDR3 is TGCAGCGGAACTAGAGGCGTATCCAATGAGCAGTTCTTC.

V usage is TRBV7-2 and J usage is TRBJ2-5, with TRBD2 matching over 7 bases. Germline values: CDR1 SGHTA, CDR2 FQGNSA. This CDR3 has 14 residues. The V segment lost 2 bases and the J segment 3 bases; nucleotides outside the gene matches: 3. The CDR3 DNA reads as TGTGCCAGCAGCTTACGGGGAGGGGAAGAGACCCAGTACTTC. It specifies CASSLRGGEETQYF.

The chain recombines TRBV28 with TRBJ2-1; 9 bases agree with TRBD1. The CDR3 runs to 14 residues. V was clipped by 7 bases and J by 9 bases; unmatched bases: 10. Germline-derived CDR1 and CDR2 are MDHEN and SYDVKM. The CDR3 loop is CASTRTGATGEQFF. CDR3 DNA sequence: TGTGCCAGCACCCGGACAGGGGCGACCGGTGAGCAGTTCTTC.

The chain couples TRBV30 to TRBJ1-5, with 7 nucleotides matching TRBD1. Trimming took 1 base from V and 7 from J; bases not matched to a gene: 7. Germline assignment: CDR1 GTSNPN and CDR2 SVGIG (reference sequence). The CDR3 totals 14 residues. The CDR3 region has the DNA TGTGCCTGGAGTGGAGGGGGCGCACGGCAGCCCCAGCATTTT. Translated, it gives CAWSGGGARQPQHF.

The rearrangement links TRBV6-5 to TRBJ2-3; no clear D gene. The germline gives CDR1 MNHEY, CDR2 SVGAGI. Trimming took off 0 bases at V and 4 bases at J, with 2 bases between the two ends. The CDR3 loop spans 12 amino acids. The CDR3 protein is CASSYSPDTQYF. CDR3 in DNA: TGTGCCAGCAGTTACTCACCAGATACGCAGTATTTT.

This chain joins TRBV5-1 and TRBJ1-1; D call uncertain. Per the germline V gene, CDR1 is SGHRS and CDR2 is YFSETQ. V lost 0 bases and J 4 bases, leaving 10 bases between the germline ends. The CDR3 covers 14 residues. The CDR3 sequence is CASSLAGRGTEAFF. The CDR3 DNA reads as TGCGCCAGCAGCTTGGCCGGGCGGGGCACTGAAGCTTTCTTT. Variable domain in full (rest from reference TRBV5-1 and TRBJ1-1): KAGVTQTPRYLIKTRGQQVTLSCSPISGHRSVSWYQQTPGQGLQFLFEYFSETQRNKGNFPGRFSGRQFSNSRSEMNVSTLELGDSALYLCASSLAGRGTEAFFGQGTRLTVV.

The gene calls are TRBV7-3 and TRBJ2-1; maybe TRBD2 (6 bases). The CDR3 sequence is 14 residues long. V lost 7 bases to trimming and J lost 6 bases, with 16 bases between them. CDR1 and CDR2 (germline): SGHTA, FQGTGA. In DNA form, the CDR3 reads TGTGCCAGCACCCAAACACGGGACTCCAATGAGCAGTTCTTC. Translation: CASTQTRDSNEQFF.

V usage is TRBV7-2 and J usage is TRBJ1-1; no reliable D call. V lost 6 bases and J lost 1, with 9 bases in between. Germline V gives CDR1 SGHTA, CDR2 FQGNSA. This CDR3 contains 13 residues. CDR3 coding DNA: TGTGCCAGCAGTTCGACGAGGAACACTGAAGCTTTCTTT. Translating gives CASSSTRNTEAFF.